This is a list of T cell receptor beta chains from one sample in a study of blood T cell repertoires in COVID-19. The assay was immunoSEQ multiplex PCR, and TCRdb's table has in-frame clones only and misses some. This repertoire shows a few hundred thousand clones, about 88% found once; its top ten account for 8% to 10%. Sequencing was carried out using PBMCs or T cells enriched from blood (not recorded which). The receptors were gathered from a woman in her thirties or forties who had recovered from COVID-19. The CDR3 runs from the conserved cysteine through the conserved F or W. Fields, in order: J gene, D gene, clone size, V gene, CDR3 DNA, CDR3 protein. The D gene is left open where the match is weak. Clone size is shown for a subset of rows, as once, few, many or a class of expanded clone.

J gene: TRBJ1-2
D gene: .
clone size: .
V gene: TRBV3-1/TRBV3-2
CDR3 DNA: TGTGCCAGCAGCCAAAGAAGCGGCTACACCTTC
CDR3 protein: CASSQRSGYTF

J gene: TRBJ2-1
D gene: .
clone size: many
V gene: TRBV18
CDR3 DNA: TGTGCCAGCTCACCCTGGACAGGGGGCGAGATGATGCTAGCGGGAGACTCCTACAATGAGCAGTTCTTC
CDR3 protein: CASSPWTGGEMMLAGDSYNEQFF

J gene: TRBJ1-1
D gene: .
clone size: .
V gene: TRBV2
CDR3 DNA: TGTGCCAGCAGTAACACAGCGAACACTGAAGCTTTCTTT
CDR3 protein: CASSNTANTEAFF

J gene: TRBJ2-7
D gene: TRBD2
clone size: .
V gene: TRBV30
CDR3 DNA: TGTGCCTGTAGCGGGGCTAGCAGCTCCTACGAGCAGTACTTC
CDR3 protein: CACSGASSSYEQYF

J gene: TRBJ2-2
D gene: .
clone size: .
V gene: TRBV6-4
CDR3 DNA: TGTGCCAGCAGTGTCGAGGGAGACACCGGGGAGCTGTTTTTT
CDR3 protein: CASSVEGDTGELFF

J gene: TRBJ2-7
D gene: TRBD2
clone size: .
V gene: TRBV2
CDR3 DNA: TGTGCCAGCAGTCTAGCGGGGGGGGAGCAGTACTTC
CDR3 protein: CASSLAGGEQYF

J gene: TRBJ2-4
D gene: TRBD2
clone size: .
V gene: TRBV28
CDR3 DNA: TGTGCCAGCAGTTCCACGTGGCGGCGGGGGGGCCTGGGGGCCAAAAACATTCAGTACTTC
CDR3 protein: CASSSTWRRGGLGAKNIQYF

J gene: TRBJ1-6
D gene: TRBD1
clone size: few
V gene: TRBV19
CDR3 DNA: TGTGCCAGTAGTTGGGGACAGTCTGTCTCACCCCTCCACTTT
CDR3 protein: CASSWGQSVSPLHF

J gene: TRBJ1-1
D gene: .
clone size: .
V gene: TRBV25-1
CDR3 DNA: TGTGCCAGCAGAGGACAACTGAACACTGAAGCTTTCTTT
CDR3 protein: CASRGQLNTEAFF

J gene: TRBJ2-1
D gene: .
clone size: .
V gene: TRBV9
CDR3 DNA: TGTGCCAGCAGCGCCAACGTCCGACAGGAGAACGAGCAGTTCTTC
CDR3 protein: CASSANVRQENEQFF

J gene: TRBJ1-1
D gene: .
clone size: .
V gene: TRBV18
CDR3 DNA: TGTGCCAGCTCTCTGGAGGGGAACACTGAAGCTTTCTTT
CDR3 protein: CASSLEGNTEAFF

J gene: TRBJ2-3
D gene: TRBD2
clone size: .
V gene: TRBV7-3
CDR3 DNA: TGTGCCAGCAGCTTAATAGGTGGGGCGGGAGTCTTCACAGATACGCAGTATTTT
CDR3 protein: CASSLIGGAGVFTDTQYF

J gene: TRBJ2-7
D gene: .
clone size: .
V gene: TRBV5-4
CDR3 DNA: TGTGCCAGCAGCTTGATTAGTTCGGCCTACGAGCAGTACTTC
CDR3 protein: CASSLISSAYEQYF

J gene: TRBJ2-5
D gene: TRBD2
clone size: .
V gene: TRBV3-1/TRBV3-2
CDR3 DNA: TGTGCCAGCAGCCGAACCGGGACTAGCGGGCGGCAAGAGACCCAGTACTTC
CDR3 protein: CASSRTGTSGRQETQYF

J gene: TRBJ2-1
D gene: .
clone size: .
V gene: TRBV5-4
CDR3 DNA: TGTGCCAGCACCATAGACAGCGGGCGAAGCCATGAGCAGTTCTTC
CDR3 protein: CASTIDSGRSHEQFF

J gene: TRBJ1-6
D gene: TRBD1
clone size: .
V gene: TRBV29-1
CDR3 DNA: TGCAGCGCCCGGACAGGGGATAATTCACCCCTCCACTTT
CDR3 protein: CSARTGDNSPLHF

J gene: TRBJ1-5
D gene: .
clone size: once
V gene: TRBV28
CDR3 DNA: TGTGCCAGCAGTTTATCCACAGTTATGACATGGCCCCAGCATTTT
CDR3 protein: CASSLSTVMTWPQHF

J gene: TRBJ2-7
D gene: TRBD1
clone size: .
V gene: TRBV6-2/TRBV6-3
CDR3 DNA: TGTGCCAGCAGCCCCAGGGGGTCCCCCCTCGTAAGCTCCTACGAGCAGTACTTC
CDR3 protein: CASSPRGSPLVSSYEQYF

J gene: TRBJ1-5
D gene: .
clone size: .
V gene: TRBV27
CDR3 DNA: TGTGCCAGCAGGGGGCCGGCTAGCAATCAGCCCCAGCATTTT
CDR3 protein: CASRGPASNQPQHF

J gene: TRBJ1-6
D gene: .
clone size: .
V gene: TRBV6-5
CDR3 DNA: TGTGCCAGCAGTTACTCCCAGGGTAGGGATTCACCCCTCCACTTT
CDR3 protein: CASSYSQGRDSPLHF

J gene: TRBJ1-1
D gene: .
clone size: .
V gene: TRBV2
CDR3 DNA: TGTGCCAGCAGTGACAGGGCTTGGACTGAAGCTTTCTTT
CDR3 protein: CASSDRAWTEAFF

J gene: TRBJ2-7
D gene: .
clone size: .
V gene: TRBV27
CDR3 DNA: TGTGCCAGCAGTTCCCCGAGTAGTAGCTCCTACGAGCAGTACTTC
CDR3 protein: CASSSPSSSSYEQYF

J gene: TRBJ2-1
D gene: TRBD2
clone size: .
V gene: TRBV7-6
CDR3 DNA: TGTGCCAGCAGCCTACCGGATAGCGGGCCCATAGTGCCCCATTACAATGAGCAGTTCTTC
CDR3 protein: CASSLPDSGPIVPHYNEQFF

J gene: TRBJ2-3
D gene: .
clone size: .
V gene: TRBV30
CDR3 DNA: TGTGCCTGGAAAAGGAGTGGCCCGAGCACAGATACGCAGTATTTT
CDR3 protein: CAWKRSGPSTDTQYF

J gene: TRBJ2-3
D gene: TRBD2
clone size: .
V gene: TRBV28
CDR3 DNA: TGTGCCAGCAGTATAGCGGGGGGGATAGATACGCAGTATTTT
CDR3 protein: CASSIAGGIDTQYF

J gene: TRBJ2-5
D gene: TRBD2
clone size: .
V gene: TRBV6-2/TRBV6-3
CDR3 DNA: TGTGCCAGCAGTTACGAGCGGGGGGGCCGGGAGACCCAGTACTTC
CDR3 protein: CASSYERGGRETQYF

J gene: TRBJ1-2
D gene: .
clone size: .
V gene: TRBV5-4
CDR3 DNA: TGTGCCAGCAGCTTCCCGCAGGGCGCTAACTATGGCTACACCTTC
CDR3 protein: CASSFPQGANYGYTF

J gene: TRBJ1-2
D gene: .
clone size: once
V gene: TRBV5-1
CDR3 DNA: TGCGCCAGCAGCTTGGTGTCCGACTATGGCTACACTTTC
CDR3 protein: CASSLVSDYGYTF

J gene: TRBJ2-2
D gene: .
clone size: .
V gene: TRBV4-3
CDR3 DNA: TGCGCCAGCAGCCAAGATCCGGGCACCGGGGAGCTGTTTTTT
CDR3 protein: CASSQDPGTGELFF

J gene: TRBJ1-3
D gene: TRBD1
clone size: .
V gene: TRBV5-1
CDR3 DNA: TGCGCCAGCAGCTTGGAGGACAGGGGGTTAAACACCATATATTTT
CDR3 protein: CASSLEDRGLNTIYF

J gene: TRBJ2-5
D gene: .
clone size: .
V gene: TRBV7-6
CDR3 DNA: TGTGCCAGCAGCCCGAGCGGAGCTGAGACCCAGTACTTC
CDR3 protein: CASSPSGAETQYF

J gene: TRBJ2-5
D gene: TRBD2
clone size: .
V gene: TRBV9
CDR3 DNA: TGTGCCAGCAGCGTCGGGACTACTCAAGAGACCCAGTACTTC
CDR3 protein: CASSVGTTQETQYF

J gene: TRBJ1-5
D gene: .
clone size: .
V gene: TRBV30
CDR3 DNA: TGTGCCTCTGGGACAAAGGGAGAACAGCCCCAGCATTTT
CDR3 protein: CASGTKGEQPQHF

J gene: TRBJ2-3
D gene: .
clone size: .
V gene: TRBV5-4
CDR3 DNA: TGTGCCAGCAGCTTGACTAGTTATGATACGCAGTATTTT
CDR3 protein: CASSLTSYDTQYF

J gene: TRBJ2-7
D gene: TRBD1
clone size: .
V gene: TRBV5-8
CDR3 DNA: TGTGCCAGCAGCGGACCCAGGGGGCCCTACGAGCAGTACTTC
CDR3 protein: CASSGPRGPYEQYF

J gene: TRBJ2-1
D gene: TRBD1
clone size: once
V gene: TRBV5-4
CDR3 DNA: TGTGCCAGCAGCATGGGGTTTAGACAGGGGTTAATCTACAATGAGCAGTTCTTC
CDR3 protein: CASSMGFRQGLIYNEQFF

J gene: TRBJ1-5
D gene: .
clone size: .
V gene: TRBV28
CDR3 DNA: TGTGCCAGCAGTTTACAGAACAATCAGCCCCAGCATTTT
CDR3 protein: CASSLQNNQPQHF

J gene: TRBJ2-7
D gene: .
clone size: .
V gene: TRBV29-1
CDR3 DNA: TGCAGCGTTGATTCATCCTACGAGCAGTACTTC
CDR3 protein: CSVDSSYEQYF

J gene: TRBJ2-7
D gene: .
clone size: .
V gene: TRBV7-2
CDR3 DNA: TGTGCCAGCAGCTTAGTGGGCTCAGACTACGAGCAGTACTTC
CDR3 protein: CASSLVGSDYEQYF

J gene: TRBJ2-7
D gene: TRBD2
clone size: once
V gene: TRBV3-1/TRBV3-2
CDR3 DNA: TGTGCCAGCAGCCCCCCGGGTAGTAGCGGGACCTACGAGCAGTACTTC
CDR3 protein: CASSPPGSSGTYEQYF

J gene: TRBJ2-1
D gene: .
clone size: .
V gene: TRBV18
CDR3 DNA: TGTGCCAGCTCACCCTCCATGGTTGGCAGACACCTATACAATGAGCAGTTCTTC
CDR3 protein: CASSPSMVGRHLYNEQFF

J gene: TRBJ2-2
D gene: TRBD2
clone size: .
V gene: TRBV9
CDR3 DNA: TGTGCCAGCAGCGTAGAGGCAGGGAGGGACACCGGGGAGCTGTTTTTT
CDR3 protein: CASSVEAGRDTGELFF

J gene: TRBJ1-2
D gene: .
clone size: .
V gene: TRBV6-1
CDR3 DNA: TGTGCCAGCAGTGAAGGAGGACAGTACTATGGCTACACCTTC
CDR3 protein: CASSEGGQYYGYTF

J gene: TRBJ2-3
D gene: TRBD2
clone size: .
V gene: TRBV4-3
CDR3 DNA: TGCGCCAGCAGCCAAGATCGGGGAGTAGCGGGGGCCACAGATACGCAGTATTTT
CDR3 protein: CASSQDRGVAGATDTQYF

J gene: TRBJ2-5
D gene: .
clone size: .
V gene: TRBV7-9
CDR3 DNA: TGTGCCAGCAGTCGTCCCCCCGGAGAGACCCAGTACTTC
CDR3 protein: CASSRPPGETQYF

J gene: TRBJ2-3
D gene: .
clone size: .
V gene: TRBV20-1
CDR3 DNA: TGCAGTGCTAGTGACGGTCGAATTACCTATAGCACAGATACGCAGTATTTT
CDR3 protein: CSASDGRITYSTDTQYF

J gene: TRBJ2-7
D gene: .
clone size: few
V gene: TRBV11-2
CDR3 DNA: TGTGCCAGCAGCCTAGCCCTTAGCCCGACGTACTTC
CDR3 protein: CASSLALSPTYF

J gene: TRBJ1-1
D gene: .
clone size: .
V gene: TRBV5-1
CDR3 DNA: TGCGCCAGCGCTCTCTCGCGGGGCGGAACTGAAGCTTTCTTT
CDR3 protein: CASALSRGGTEAFF

J gene: TRBJ2-7
D gene: TRBD2
clone size: .
V gene: TRBV4-3
CDR3 DNA: TGCGCCAGCAGCCAAGATGGACTAGCGGGGACCTACGAGCAGTACTTC
CDR3 protein: CASSQDGLAGTYEQYF

J gene: TRBJ2-7
D gene: .
clone size: .
V gene: TRBV6-6
CDR3 DNA: TGTGCCAGCAGTTACGGCCAGGGGAGCTACGAGCAGTACTTC
CDR3 protein: CASSYGQGSYEQYF

J gene: TRBJ2-3
D gene: .
clone size: .
V gene: TRBV28
CDR3 DNA: TGTGCCAGCAGTGGGACAATCCCTACGCAGTATTTT
CDR3 protein: CASSGTIPTQYF

J gene: TRBJ1-6
D gene: TRBD1
clone size: .
V gene: TRBV15
CDR3 DNA: TGTGCCACCAGCAGAGATCAGGGGGCTGGAAATTCACCCCTCCACTTT
CDR3 protein: CATSRDQGAGNSPLHF

J gene: TRBJ1-2
D gene: .
clone size: .
V gene: TRBV28
CDR3 DNA: TGTGCCAGCAGCTCAGGGGTTGGGGATGATGGCTACACCTTC
CDR3 protein: CASSSGVGDDGYTF